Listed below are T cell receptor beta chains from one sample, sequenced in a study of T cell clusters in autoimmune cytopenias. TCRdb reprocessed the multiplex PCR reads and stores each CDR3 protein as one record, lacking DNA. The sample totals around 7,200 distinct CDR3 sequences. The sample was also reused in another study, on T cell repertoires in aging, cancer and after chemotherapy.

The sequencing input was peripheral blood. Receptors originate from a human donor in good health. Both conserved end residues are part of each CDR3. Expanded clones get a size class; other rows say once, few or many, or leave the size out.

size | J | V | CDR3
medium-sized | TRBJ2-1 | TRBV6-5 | CASRGTSGRSSYNEQFF
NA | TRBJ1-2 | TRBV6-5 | CASRDRDSSRMRGYTF
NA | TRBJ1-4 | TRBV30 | CAWSQGSEKLFF
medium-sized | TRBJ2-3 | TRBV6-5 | CASTPGGDTQYF
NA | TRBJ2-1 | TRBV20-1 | CSARDAYVGGEQFF
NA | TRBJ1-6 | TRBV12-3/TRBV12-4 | CASSLTDNSPLHF
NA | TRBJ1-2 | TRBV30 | CAWSVGYGYTF
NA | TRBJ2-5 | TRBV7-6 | CASSLLGQQETQYF
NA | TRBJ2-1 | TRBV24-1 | CATSEWNEQFF
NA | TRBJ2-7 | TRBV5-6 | CASSLGSHALYEQYF
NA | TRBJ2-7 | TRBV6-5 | CASSYFRDRGSEQYF
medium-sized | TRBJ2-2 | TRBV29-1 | CSVGGTDNTGELFF
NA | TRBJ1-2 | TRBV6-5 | CASSYSGASYYGYTF
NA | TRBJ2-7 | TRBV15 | CATSREGASSYEQYF
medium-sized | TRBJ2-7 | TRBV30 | CAWSGQGESDEQYF
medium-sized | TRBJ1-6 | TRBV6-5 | CASSSRDRDSSPLHF
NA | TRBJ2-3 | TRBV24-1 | CATSPQRGVTDTQYF
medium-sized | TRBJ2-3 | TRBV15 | CATSRDSGSITDTQYF
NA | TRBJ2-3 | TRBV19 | CASTSTLITDTQYF
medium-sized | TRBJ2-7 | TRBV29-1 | CSVASGNFFGEQYF
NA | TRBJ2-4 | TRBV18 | CASSPPGGLSYIQYF
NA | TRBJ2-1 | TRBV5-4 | CASSDPGHLSYNEQFF
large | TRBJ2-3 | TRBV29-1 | CSVEASGSPDTQYF